The rows below give T cell receptor beta chains drawn from one sample of a study of blood T cell repertoires in COVID-19. The method was immunoSEQ multiplex PCR; TCRdb's version includes in-frame clones alone and lacks a portion of them. The table includes hundreds of thousands of clones, around 90% detected once. The sample was peripheral blood. These receptor sequences come from a man between 60 and 75 years old who had recovered from COVID-19. Both conserved end residues are part of each CDR3. The D gene is left open where the match is weak. Only part of the rows carry a size: once, few, many, or a class if the clone is expanded.

j_call | clone_size | d_call | v_call | cdr3_nt | cdr3_aa
TRBJ2-1 | once | NA | TRBV7-9 | TGTGCCAGCAGCCTAAGTACGGGGGATCCCTACAATGAGCAGTTCTTC | CASSLSTGDPYNEQFF
TRBJ1-1 | once | NA | TRBV19 | TGTGCCAGTAGTATCGGGGAGGGCACTGAAGCTTTCTTT | CASSIGEGTEAFF
TRBJ2-1 | NA | TRBD2 | TRBV19 | TGTGCCAGTAGTATGCGGGGGGGCAACTACAATGAGCAGTTCTTC | CASSMRGGNYNEQFF
TRBJ1-5 | NA | TRBD1 | TRBV19 | TGTGCCAGTAGCCTACAGGGGGGGGATCAGCCCCAGCATTTT | CASSLQGGDQPQHF
TRBJ1-6 | NA | NA | TRBV6-5 | TGTGCCAGCAGCACCGGGAACTCCTATAATTCACCCCTCCACTTT | CASSTGNSYNSPLHF
TRBJ1-1 | NA | TRBD1 | TRBV5-1 | TGCGCCAGCAGCCTGGGACAGAGGAGCAGGATGAACACTGAAGCTTTCTTT | CASSLGQRSRMNTEAFF
TRBJ1-1 | NA | NA | TRBV5-8 | TGTGCCAGCAGCTTTGGGTACTACCACACTGAAGCTTTCTTT | CASSFGYYHTEAFF
TRBJ2-2 | NA | TRBD2 | TRBV5-4 | TGTGCCAGCAGCCAAGGGACTAGCGGGAGTATTTTAAACACCGGGGAGCTGTTTTTT | CASSQGTSGSILNTGELFF
TRBJ1-1 | few | TRBD1 | TRBV9 | TGTGCCAGCAGCGTAGCTAAGGGACAGGGAACGAACACTGAAGCTTTCTTT | CASSVAKGQGTNTEAFF
TRBJ2-1 | NA | TRBD1 | TRBV7-2 | TGTGCCAGCAGACCACCCTACGGGACAGGCGTCTACAATGAGCAGTTCTTC | CASRPPYGTGVYNEQFF
TRBJ1-1 | NA | NA | TRBV4-2 | TGTGCCAGCAGCCAAGTGGGGGGTTTTAGTGTGGGAGCTTTCTTT | CASSQVGGFSVGAFF
TRBJ2-2 | NA | TRBD2 | TRBV3-1/TRBV3-2 | TGTGCCAGCAGCCTAGCCGGGACTAGAGGCCCCGGGGAGCTGTTTTTT | CASSLAGTRGPGELFF
TRBJ2-1 | NA | NA | TRBV30 | TGTGCCTGGAGCAACAATGAGCAGTTCTTC | CAWSNNEQFF
TRBJ1-1 | NA | NA | TRBV11-3 | TGTGCCAGCAGCCCTGGCAGGGGACTGAACACTGAAGCTTTCTTT | CASSPGRGLNTEAFF
TRBJ1-1 | once | TRBD1 | TRBV6-5 | TGTGCCAGCAGTACGGGACAGACGGGTGCTTTCTTT | CASSTGQTGAFF
TRBJ2-2 | NA | TRBD2 | TRBV5-1 | TGCGCCAGCAGCACAGGGACTAGCGCGAACACCGGGGAGCTGTTTTTT | CASSTGTSANTGELFF
TRBJ2-7 | NA | TRBD1 | TRBV14 | TGTGCCAGCAGCCAAGTCACGGGACAGCACTACGAGCAGTACTTC | CASSQVTGQHYEQYF
TRBJ2-7 | once | TRBD1 | TRBV27 | TGTGCCAGCAGTGGAGGCAGGGGGCCGTCCCCAGATTACTTC | CASSGGRGPSPDYF
TRBJ2-5 | NA | NA | TRBV15 | TGTGCCACCAGCAGAGGACGTCAGGACCAAGAGACCCAGTACTTC | CATSRGRQDQETQYF
TRBJ1-6 | NA | NA | TRBV6-6 | TGTGCCAGCAGTGGGGGCGTCGGTTCACCCCTCCACTTT | CASSGGVGSPLHF
TRBJ1-2 | NA | TRBD1 | TRBV6-2/TRBV6-3 | TGTGCCAGCAGTCCGCAGGGGGAAAACTATGGCTACACCTTC | CASSPQGENYGYTF
TRBJ2-1 | NA | TRBD1 | TRBV28 | TGTGCCAGCAGCACCTTCCGGGACAGGGGGGTCGATGAGCAGTTCTTC | CASSTFRDRGVDEQFF
TRBJ2-7 | NA | NA | TRBV6-5 | TGTGCCATAACTAGGGTCTCCACGGTCCACGAGCAGTACTTC | CAITRVSTVHEQYF
TRBJ2-7 | few | TRBD1 | TRBV6-4 | TGTGCCAGCAGTCCGAGCGGGACAGGGGACTACGAGCAGTACTTC | CASSPSGTGDYEQYF
TRBJ2-7 | NA | NA | TRBV11-3 | TGTGCCAGCAGCTTAACAGCAGAATACGAGCAGTACTTC | CASSLTAEYEQYF
TRBJ2-7 | NA | TRBD2 | TRBV27 | TGTGCCAGCAGTTATAAGGGAGATAGCGGGGCAACCTACGAGCAGTACTTC | CASSYKGDSGATYEQYF
TRBJ1-2 | NA | NA | TRBV29-1 | TGCAGCGTTGCCGGGACTGGATTTTGGGGCTACACCTTC | CSVAGTGFWGYTF
TRBJ2-3 | NA | TRBD1 | TRBV7-3 | TGTGCCAGCTCAGATTTGGGACAGGGAGGTTCAGATACGCAGTATTTT | CASSDLGQGGSDTQYF
TRBJ2-3 | NA | NA | TRBV9 | TGTGCCAGCAGCCCAGCGCGGACAGATACGCAGTATTTT | CASSPARTDTQYF
TRBJ2-6 | NA | TRBD1 | TRBV7-3 | TGTGCCAGCGGCGGGACAGGGGGCTTCGCTGGGGCCAACGTCCTGACTTTC | CASGGTGGFAGANVLTF
TRBJ2-1 | NA | NA | TRBV21-1 | TGTGCCAGCAGCACACGTAGCGGGAATTCCCCATGGAGCTCCTACAATGAGCAGTTCTTC | CASSTRSGNSPWSSYNEQFF
TRBJ2-5 | many | TRBD1 | TRBV6-1 | TGTGCCAGCAGTGAGGGACAGGGGGCCCAAGAGACCCAGTACTTC | CASSEGQGAQETQYF
TRBJ1-6 | NA | NA | TRBV30 | TGTGCCTGGAGAACATGGCCAGTTAATAATTCACCCCTCCACTTT | CAWRTWPVNNSPLHF
TRBJ1-4 | NA | TRBD1 | TRBV5-1 | TGCGCCAGCAGCTTGGCGACCGGGACAGCTAATGAAAAACTGTTTTTT | CASSLATGTANEKLFF
TRBJ1-2 | NA | TRBD1 | TRBV20-1 | TGCAGTGCTACTGAGACAGGGGTTTTTGGCTACACCTTC | CSATETGVFGYTF
TRBJ1-5 | NA | NA | TRBV6-5 | TGTGCCAGCAGTTACCGACAGCTTCCGGGCCAGCCCCAGCATTTT | CASSYRQLPGQPQHF
TRBJ2-3 | NA | NA | TRBV18 | TGTGCCAGCTCACCACCTGAGAGCACAGATACGCAGTATTTT | CASSPPESTDTQYF
TRBJ1-2 | NA | TRBD1 | TRBV18 | TGTGCCAGCTCACCTCCGGGACAGGGCTATGGCTACACCTTC | CASSPPGQGYGYTF
TRBJ2-1 | NA | NA | TRBV5-4 | TGTGCCAGCAGCTTGCCGATAGCTGACAATGAGCAGTTCTTC | CASSLPIADNEQFF
TRBJ2-2 | NA | NA | TRBV6-5 | TGTGCCAGCAGGGACTACACCAACACCGGGGAGCTGTTTTTT | CASRDYTNTGELFF
TRBJ1-6 | NA | NA | TRBV5-1 | TGCGCCAGCAGCTTGGAAGGGCAGGGCTCCAATTCACCCCTCCACTTT | CASSLEGQGSNSPLHF
TRBJ2-7 | NA | NA | TRBV7-3 | TGTGCCAGCAGCTTCCCCATCGAGCAGTACTTC | CASSFPIEQYF
TRBJ1-2 | NA | TRBD1 | TRBV2 | TGTGCCAGCAGGCTAGGACAGGCGATTGGGGATGGCTACACCTTC | CASRLGQAIGDGYTF
TRBJ2-1 | NA | NA | TRBV28 | TGTGCCAGCAGTTTAGGAGGCTGGAATGAGCAGTTCTTC | CASSLGGWNEQFF
TRBJ2-2 | NA | TRBD2 | TRBV9 | TGTGCCAGCAGCCCTCCTAGCGGAACCGGGGAGCTGTTTTTT | CASSPPSGTGELFF
TRBJ1-6 | NA | TRBD1 | TRBV2 | TGTGCCAGCAGTTCGGACAGGACGGGTTCACCCCTCCACTTT | CASSSDRTGSPLHF
TRBJ1-2 | once | TRBD1 | TRBV7-2 | TGTGCCAGCAGCCTAGGACAGGGGTCTGGCTACACCTTC | CASSLGQGSGYTF
TRBJ2-3 | NA | TRBD2 | TRBV10-3 | TGTGCCATCAGCGCTGGGACTAGCGGGGGGCGGGATACGCAGTATTTT | CAISAGTSGGRDTQYF
TRBJ1-4 | NA | TRBD1 | TRBV30 | TGTGCCTGGAGTTTAGGACAGGGAAATGAAAAACTGTTTTTT | CAWSLGQGNEKLFF
TRBJ1-1 | few | NA | TRBV6-5 | TGTGCCAGCAGTTACTCGTGGAGTACCACTGAAGCTTTCTTT | CASSYSWSTTEAFF
TRBJ2-5 | NA | TRBD2 | TRBV27 | TGTGCCAGCAGTTCCCACCAGGTAGCGGGAGACCAAGAGACCCAGTACTTC | CASSSHQVAGDQETQYF
TRBJ2-1 | NA | TRBD2 | TRBV9 | TGTGCCAGCAGCGCCGCGACAGGGTCAGGGACTAGCGGGAGAGATAATGAGCAGTTCTTC | CASSAATGSGTSGRDNEQFF
TRBJ1-1 | NA | NA | TRBV3-1/TRBV3-2 | TGTGCCAGCAGCCTCGGGATGAAGACTGAAGCTTTCTTT | CASSLGMKTEAFF
TRBJ2-7 | NA | NA | TRBV7-5 | TGTGCCAGAAGCCCTGGACAACCCTACGAGCAGTACTTC | CARSPGQPYEQYF